Shown below are 32 T cell receptor beta chains from a single sample sequenced in a study of cytomegalovirus exposure and HLA in healthy donors. The PCR employed 60 Vbeta primers together with 13 Jbeta primers. Profiled with immunoSEQ multiplex PCR; TCRdb holds only in-frame clones, not every one. This sample contains tens of thousands of clones. Sequenced input: PBMCs. Every receptor here comes from a male donor in good health and CMV-seronegative.

CDR3: CASSPQNTENTEAFF. In DNA, the CDR3 is TGCGCCAGCAGCCCGCAGAATACAGAGAACACTGAAGCTTTCTTT. The genes are TRBV5-1 and TRBJ1-1; D is ambiguous. There are 15 residues in the CDR3. V gave up 4 bases and J gave up 1 base, with 14 bases separating them. Germline V CDR1 and CDR2: SGHRS, YFSETQ. The whole variable domain, remainder taken from reference TRBV5-1 and TRBJ1-1, is KAGVTQTPRYLIKTRGQQVTLSCSPISGHRSVSWYQQTPGQGLQFLFEYFSETQRNKGNFPGRFSGRQFSNSRSEMNVSTLELGDSALYLCASSPQNTENTEAFFGQGTRLTVV.

The CDR3 loop reads CASSLPLAGGNEQFF. CDR3 sequence (DNA): TGTGCCAGCAGCTTGCCACTAGCGGGAGGCAATGAGCAGTTCTTC. V and J are TRBV11-2 and TRBJ2-1; 12 bases map to TRBD2. V lost 3 bases, J lost 6 bases, and 3 bases stayed unmatched. The germline V gene has CDR1 SGHAT and CDR2 FQNNGV. The CDR3 consists of 15 residues.

This rearrangement joins TRBV7-9 to TRBJ2-1; D not certain. The germline V gene has CDR1 SEHNR and CDR2 FQNEAQ (reference sequence). The CDR3 extends over 13 amino acids. The V gene lost 1 base and the J gene lost 5 bases, with 6 bases spanning the gap. The CDR3 nucleotides read TGTGCCAGCAGCTTAGTGGGCAACAATGAGCAGTTCTTC. Its protein product is CASSLVGNNEQFF.

The chain couples TRBV7-6 to TRBJ2-1; TRBD1 matches 8 bases. Germline V lookup: CDR1 SGHVS, CDR2 FNYEAQ. Trimming cost V 4 bases and J 1 base; bases outside gene matches: 3. The CDR3 consists of 15 residues. The CDR3 reads CASSSGQGSYNEQFF. CDR3 DNA: TGTGCCAGCAGCTCCGGACAGGGTTCCTACAATGAGCAGTTCTTC.

Considering frequency, this clone is medium-sized. The chain is built from TRBV7-2 and TRBJ2-1, with TRBD2 identical over 7 bases. Losses at the gene ends were 4 bases for V and 9 bases for J; bases not matched to a gene: 15. The CDR3 is 16 amino acids. CDR1 and CDR2 from the germline V gene are SGHTA and FQGNSA. CDR3 sequence reads: CASSSVGLGRNFEQFF. CDR3 in DNA: TGTGCCAGCAGCTCCGTAGGACTAGGAAGGAACTTTGAGCAGTTCTTC.

The rearrangement joins TRBV28 to TRBJ2-7; 14 bases match TRBD2. V gave up 8 bases and J gave up 3 bases; unmatched junction bases: 3. In germline, CDR1 is MDHEN, CDR2 SYDVKM. The CDR3 spans 14 residues. Here the CDR3 reads CASLTSGGDYEQYF. In DNA, the CDR3 is TGTGCCAGCTTGACTAGCGGGGGGGACTACGAGCAGTACTTC.

This chain links TRBV28 with TRBJ1-2; 11 positions match TRBD1. The CDR3 length is 17 residues. Germline V CDR1 and CDR2: MDHEN, SYDVKM. J lost 0 bases, V lost 5 bases, and 8 bases had no gene match. CDR3 nucleotides: TGTGCCAGCAGTGCTCCGGGACAGGGGGGGACTAACTATGGCTACACCTTC. It encodes CASSAPGQGGTNYGYTF.

The chain joins TRBV5-1 to TRBJ1-4; weak D call: TRBD1 (5 bases). The CDR3 is made up of 15 amino acids. V was clipped by 0 bases and J by 7 bases, with 13 bases between them. Germline CDR1 and CDR2: SGHRS and YFSETQ. CDR3 sequence reads: CASSLDKGVGEKLFF. Here the CDR3 DNA reads TGCGCCAGCAGCTTGGATAAAGGGGTGGGTGAAAAACTGTTTTTT.

The V call is TRBV4-1, the J call TRBJ2-1; D is perhaps TRBD2 (5 bases). The CDR3 contains 13 residues. Trimming cost V 4 bases and J 10 bases, with 14 bases left between them. CDR1 MGHRA and CDR2 YSYEKL come from the germline V gene. The DNA of the CDR3 is TGCGCCAGCAGCCGATTCTCCGGGGTGGAGCAGTTCTTC. Its protein product is CASSRFSGVEQFF.

The chain couples TRBV2 to TRBJ2-7, with D unclear. Trimming removed 6 bases at V and 2 bases at J, with 14 bases between. The CDR3 extends over 14 amino acids. Germline CDR1 and CDR2: SNHLY and FYNNEI. CDR3 amino acids: CASRSTQSAYEQYF. The CDR3 nucleotides are TGTGCCAGCAGGAGCACGCAGAGCGCCTACGAGCAGTACTTC.

The chain combines TRBV7-2 with TRBJ1-5; D unclear. With 5 bases removed from V and 2 bases from J, the gap between germline ends came to 10 bases. Germline V gene sequence: CDR1 SGHTA, CDR2 FQGNSA. This CDR3 is 14 amino acids long. Written as DNA, the CDR3 is TGTGCCAGCAGCCGGTCGGTAGGCAATCAGCCCCAGCATTTT. Translating it yields CASSRSVGNQPQHF.

The J gene is TRBJ2-2, the V gene TRBV28; the match to TRBD2 covers 9 bases. The CDR3 sequence is 20 residues long. Germline V gives CDR1 MDHEN, CDR2 SYDVKM. V was clipped by 6 bases and J by 1 base; unmatched bases: 18. In nucleotides, the CDR3 is TGTGCCAGCAGGGGGGTTTGGCTAGCGGGAAGGAAAAGGAACACCGGGGAGCTGTTTTTT. Encoded protein: CASRGVWLAGRKRNTGELFF.

This chain joins TRBV6-6 and TRBJ2-3, with D possibly TRBD2 on 5 matching bases. The CDR3 runs to 13 residues. Germline-derived CDR1 and CDR2 are MNHNY and SVGAGI (reference sequence). V shed 5 bases and J shed 3 bases, with 9 bases lying between them. CDR3 in amino acids: CASSPTGTDTQYF. The CDR3 DNA sequence: TGTGCCAGCAGTCCCACGGGAACAGATACGCAGTATTTT.

The J gene is TRBJ1-1, the V gene TRBV29-1; D is perhaps TRBD1 (6 bases). CDR3 length equals 12 residues. Germline V gene data show CDR1 as SQVTM and CDR2 as ANQGSEA. The V and J ends lost 7 bases and 4 bases respectively, with 13 bases between them. This CDR3 is CSETTGTTEAFF. The CDR3, as DNA: TGCAGCGAAACCACAGGGACCACTGAAGCTTTCTTT.

The chain has TRBV7-2 and TRBJ2-2, with D perhaps matching TRBD1 (6 bases). The CDR3 spans 17 residues. Trimming took off 5 bases at V and 5 bases at J, with 21 bases between the two ends. Germline V lookup: CDR1 SGHTA, CDR2 FQGNSA. CDR3 region: CASSPGPGQLPTGELFF. The DNA of the CDR3 is TGTGCCAGCAGCCCCGGCCCCGGACAGCTCCCGACCGGGGAGCTGTTTTTT.

The chain combines TRBV28 with TRBJ2-7; 8 bases map to TRBD2. The CDR3 contains 14 residues. CDR1 MDHEN and CDR2 SYDVKM come from the germline V gene. The V segment lost 7 bases and the J segment 2 bases; nucleotides outside the gene matches: 7. The CDR3 DNA reads TGTGCCAGCATAGGGGGGACTAGAGCCTACGAGCAGTACTTC. This codes for CASIGGTRAYEQYF.

The CDR3 is CALAEGHAYEQYF. In DNA, the CDR3 is TGTGCCCTAGCGGAGGGGCACGCCTACGAGCAGTACTTC. The chain uses TRBV6-1 and TRBJ2-7; 7 bases are shared with TRBD2. V lost 11 bases, J lost 2 bases, and 9 bases stayed unmatched. CDR3 size: 13 residues. The germline CDR1 and CDR2 sequences are MNHNS and SASEGT.

The chain joins TRBV5-1 to TRBJ2-3; TRBD1 might be the D (6 bases). The CDR3 consists of 14 residues. Germline lookup yields CDR1 SGHRS and CDR2 YFSETQ. Trimming took 0 bases from V and 6 from J, leaving 11 bases between them. The CDR3 protein is CASSLARGRDTQYF. CDR3 DNA: TGCGCCAGCAGCTTGGCCAGGGGTAGGGATACGCAGTATTTT.

This chain joins TRBV18 and TRBJ2-1, with 7 bases lining up with TRBD1. The ends lost 2 bases at V and 8 bases at J; junction bases unmatched: 12. CDR3 length equals 16 residues. Looked up from germline, CDR1 is KGHSH and CDR2 is LQKENI. The CDR3 nucleotides read TGTGCCAGCTCACCATATATGGACAGGTCGGAAGATGAGCAGTTCTTC. Protein sequence: CASSPYMDRSEDEQFF.

The V gene is TRBV11-2, the J gene TRBJ1-1; possible D gene TRBD1, 5 bases. Trimming removed 2 bases from V and 4 bases from J, with 14 bases in between. Germline V lookup: CDR1 SGHAT, CDR2 FQNNGV. The CDR3 length is 15 residues. The CDR3 DNA is TGTGCCAGCAGCTTAATGGAGGGAGGGGTCACTGAAGCTTTCTTT. It translates to CASSLMEGGVTEAFF.

As concerns this clone: The junction shows a germline mismatch at one end, possibly a read error. This chain uses TRBV6-4 with TRBJ2-3; TRBD2 aligns across 8 bases. CDR1 is MRHNA and CDR2 is SNTAGT in the germline V gene. CDR3 length equals 16 residues. CDR3 bases: TGTGCCAGCAGTGACCAGAGCGGGGGCGGCCGAGATAAGCAGTATTTT. Amino acid sequence: CASSDQSGGGRDKQYF.

This chain connects TRBV30 to TRBJ1-4, with 7 bases lining up with TRBD1. Germline CDR1 GTSNPN, CDR2 SVGIG (reference sequence). The CDR3 contains 14 residues. J was trimmed by 6 bases and V by 1 base; bases with no gene match: 5. CDR3 nucleotides: TGTGCCTGGAGTGATACAGGGGCAGATGAAAAACTGTTTTTT. Translated: CAWSDTGADEKLFF. Together with reference TRBV30 and TRBJ1-4, the CDR3 gives the full variable domain: SQTIHQWPATLVQPVGSPLSLECTVEGTSNPNLYWYRQAAGRGLQLLFYSVGIGQISSEVPQNLSASRPQDRQFILSSKKLLLSDSGFYLCAWSDTGADEKLFFGSGTQLSVL.

This chain uses TRBV11-2 with TRBJ1-2, with D perhaps matching TRBD1 (6 bases). Germline CDR1 SGHAT, CDR2 FQNNGV. This CDR3 region has 14 residues. Trimming left V 2 bases short and J 7 bases short, with 14 bases between. The CDR3 sequence is CASSLKGGATGYTF. In DNA, the CDR3 is TGTGCCAGCAGCTTAAAGGGGGGGGCGACTGGCTACACCTTC.

The V gene is TRBV7-6, the J gene TRBJ2-5; 7 bases agree with TRBD2. With 6 bases clipped from V and 2 bases from J, the junction kept 15 bases outside the gene matches. The CDR3 runs 17 residues. From germline, CDR1 is SGHVS and CDR2 FNYEAQ. The DNA of the CDR3 is TGTGCCAGCAGTTTTCCTAGGGGAGGGGCCGCTCAAGAGACCCAGTACTTC. Translation: CASSFPRGGAAQETQYF.

Turning to this clone: The same CDR3 can be traced to other DNA sequences in this sample. This sequence joins TRBV28 and TRBJ2-7; 8 bases are shared with TRBD1. This CDR3 has 13 amino acids. CDR1 is MDHEN and CDR2 is SYDVKM in the germline V gene. V was pared by 5 bases and J by 6 bases, with 6 bases of the junction left unmatched. CDR3 DNA sequence: TGTGCCAGCAGTCCCCGGACAGGGAGCGAGCAGTACTTC. It yields the protein CASSPRTGSEQYF.

The rearrangement links TRBV7-9 to TRBJ1-1, with a weak D call TRBD1 (6 bases). Germline V gene lookup returns CDR1 SEHNR and CDR2 FQNEAQ (reference sequence). The CDR3 totals 14 residues. The V and J ends lost 3 bases and 0 bases respectively, with 8 bases between them. CDR3 in DNA: TGTGCCAGCAGCTTCGGGACAATGAACACTGAAGCTTTCTTT. Protein: CASSFGTMNTEAFF.

The chain uses TRBV28 and TRBJ2-1, with a possible D match to TRBD1 (6 bases). The CDR3 runs 13 residues. V was cut by 10 bases and J by 5 bases, with 15 bases left in between. Germline CDR1 and CDR2: MDHEN and SYDVKM. The CDR3 reads CATVHRVDNEQFF. CDR3 DNA: TGTGCCACCGTACACAGGGTTGACAATGAGCAGTTCTTC.

The CDR3 DNA follows: TGCAGCGTGGAAAGGCCGGGATATGGCTACACCTTC. Protein sequence: CSVERPGYGYTF. The rearrangement joins TRBV29-1 to TRBJ1-2; D unresolved. The CDR3 has 12 amino acids. The V and J ends lost 6 bases and 5 bases respectively, with 13 bases between them. The germline gives CDR1 SQVTM, CDR2 ANQGSEA. Full variable domain (remainder filled in from reference TRBV29-1 and TRBJ1-2): SAVISQKPSRDICQRGTSLTIQCQVDSQVTMMFWYRQQPGQSLTLIATANQGSEATYESGFVIDKFPISRPNLTFSTLTVSNMSPEDSSIYLCSVERPGYGYTFGSGTRLTVV.

This chain connects TRBV7-3 to TRBJ2-5; D unresolved. Per germline, CDR1 SGHTA and CDR2 FQGTGA. The CDR3 is made up of 13 amino acids. The germline V and J ends were trimmed by 1 base and 3 bases, with 6 bases remaining between them. The CDR3 sequence: CASSLNREETQYF. CDR3 DNA: TGTGCCAGCAGCTTAAACCGGGAAGAGACCCAGTACTTC.

A remark on this clone: The germline gene is not matched at one end of the junction; a read error may be the cause. CDR3 bases: TGTGCTAGTGGTGTGGTCCTAGCGGGGGTACCAAAAGAGACCCAGTACTTC. Its translation: CASGVVLAGVPKETQYF. This rearrangement joins TRBV12-5 to TRBJ2-5, with 10 bases that match TRBD2. CDR1 is LGHNT, CDR2 FRNRAP, per germline. The CDR3 extends over 17 amino acids.

V gene TRBV5-1 combines with J gene TRBJ2-3, with 8 bases aligning to TRBD2. The V gene's germline CDR1 is SGHRS and CDR2 YFSETQ. The CDR3 is 17 residues long. V gave up 4 bases and J gave up 4 bases; unmatched junction bases: 14. CDR3 coding DNA: TGCGCCAGCAGCGTGGGGGTCACGAGCGGGGGTTCAGATACGCAGTATTTT. Translated: CASSVGVTSGGSDTQYF.

V and J are TRBV28 and TRBJ1-3; D uncertain. CDR3 length: 15 residues. The germline gives CDR1 MDHEN, CDR2 SYDVKM. V dropped 8 bases and J dropped 0 bases, with 14 bases sitting between them. The CDR3 region is CASGPDMSSGNTIYF. For the CDR3, the DNA is TGTGCCAGCGGGCCCGACATGAGCTCTGGAAACACCATATATTTT.